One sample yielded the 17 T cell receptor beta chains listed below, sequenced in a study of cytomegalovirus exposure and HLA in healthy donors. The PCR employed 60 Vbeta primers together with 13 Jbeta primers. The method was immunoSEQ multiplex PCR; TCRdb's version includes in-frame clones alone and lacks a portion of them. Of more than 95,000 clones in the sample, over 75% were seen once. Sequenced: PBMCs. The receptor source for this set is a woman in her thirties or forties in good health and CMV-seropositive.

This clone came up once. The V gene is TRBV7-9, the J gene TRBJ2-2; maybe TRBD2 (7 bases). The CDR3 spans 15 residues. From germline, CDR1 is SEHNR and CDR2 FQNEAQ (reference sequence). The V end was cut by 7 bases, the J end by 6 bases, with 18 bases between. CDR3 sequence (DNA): TGTGCCAGCATCAGCTCTTGGGGGGGGCCCGGGGAGCTGTTTTTT. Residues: CASISSWGGPGELFF.

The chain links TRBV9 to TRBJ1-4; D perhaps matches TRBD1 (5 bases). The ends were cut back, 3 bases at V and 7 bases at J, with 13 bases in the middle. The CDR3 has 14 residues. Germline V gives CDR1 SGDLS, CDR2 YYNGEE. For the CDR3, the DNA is TGTGCCAGCAGCGCAGGGTACGGGTCTGAAAAACTGTTTTTT. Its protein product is CASSAGYGSEKLFF.

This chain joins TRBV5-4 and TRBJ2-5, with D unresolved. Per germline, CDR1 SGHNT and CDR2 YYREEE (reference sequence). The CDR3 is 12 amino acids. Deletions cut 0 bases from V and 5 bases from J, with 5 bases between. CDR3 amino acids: CASSLDRETQYF. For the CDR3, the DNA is TGTGCCAGCAGCTTGGATCGGGAGACCCAGTACTTC.

CDR3 amino acids: CASSQGQGSNQPQHF. Written as DNA, the CDR3 is TGCGCCAGCAGCCAGGGACAGGGATCGAATCAGCCCCAGCATTTT. The chain combines TRBV4-1 with TRBJ1-5, with TRBD1 identical over 9 bases. CDR3 size: 15 residues. Germline lookup yields CDR1 MGHRA and CDR2 YSYEKL. V lost 3 bases and J lost 4; bases outside the gene matches: 4.

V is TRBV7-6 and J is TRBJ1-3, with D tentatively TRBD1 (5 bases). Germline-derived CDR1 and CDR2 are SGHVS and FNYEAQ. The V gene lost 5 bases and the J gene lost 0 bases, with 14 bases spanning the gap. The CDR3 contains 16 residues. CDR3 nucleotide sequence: TGTGCCAGCAGCCCCACAGCCGGGGGCTCTGGAAACACCATATATTTT. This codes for CASSPTAGGSGNTIYF. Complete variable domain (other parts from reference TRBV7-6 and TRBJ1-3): GAGVSQSPRYKVTKRGQDVALRCDPISGHVSLYWYRQALGQGPEFLTYFNYEAQQDKSGLPNDRFSAERPEGSISTLTIQRTEQRDSAMYRCASSPTAGGSGNTIYFGEGSWLTVV.

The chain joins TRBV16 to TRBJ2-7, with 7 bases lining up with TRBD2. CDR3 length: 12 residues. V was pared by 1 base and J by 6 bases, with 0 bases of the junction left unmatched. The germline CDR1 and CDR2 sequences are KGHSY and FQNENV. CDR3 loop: CASSQWGGEQYF. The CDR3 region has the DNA TGTGCCAGCAGCCAATGGGGGGGCGAGCAGTACTTC.

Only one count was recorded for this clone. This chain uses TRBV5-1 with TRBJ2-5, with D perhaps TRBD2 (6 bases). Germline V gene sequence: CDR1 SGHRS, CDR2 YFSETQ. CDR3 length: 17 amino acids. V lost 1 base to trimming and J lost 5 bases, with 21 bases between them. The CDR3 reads CASSLSPSGAGGETQYF. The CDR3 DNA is TGCGCCAGCAGCTTGTCTCCGTCAGGAGCGGGTGGGGAGACCCAGTACTTC.

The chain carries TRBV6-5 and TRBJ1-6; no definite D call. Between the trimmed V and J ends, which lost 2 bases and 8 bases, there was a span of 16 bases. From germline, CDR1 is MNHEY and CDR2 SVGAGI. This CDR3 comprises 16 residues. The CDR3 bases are TGTGCCAGCAGTTACCGGGGAGAGCGCTCCGATTCACCCCTCCACTTT. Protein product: CASSYRGERSDSPLHF.

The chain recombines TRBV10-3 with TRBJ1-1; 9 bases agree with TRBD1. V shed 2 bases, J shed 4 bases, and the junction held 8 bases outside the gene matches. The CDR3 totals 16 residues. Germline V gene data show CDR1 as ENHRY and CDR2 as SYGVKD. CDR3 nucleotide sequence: TGTGCCATCAGTGAGACCAACCGGGACAGGGCCACTGAAGCTTTCTTT. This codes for CAISETNRDRATEAFF.

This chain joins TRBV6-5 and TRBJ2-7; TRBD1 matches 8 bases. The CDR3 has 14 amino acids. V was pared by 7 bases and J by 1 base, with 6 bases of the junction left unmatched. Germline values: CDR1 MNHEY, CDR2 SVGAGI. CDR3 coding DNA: TGTGCCAGCACGCGGACAGGGACTTCCTACGAGCAGTACTTC. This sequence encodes CASTRTGTSYEQYF.

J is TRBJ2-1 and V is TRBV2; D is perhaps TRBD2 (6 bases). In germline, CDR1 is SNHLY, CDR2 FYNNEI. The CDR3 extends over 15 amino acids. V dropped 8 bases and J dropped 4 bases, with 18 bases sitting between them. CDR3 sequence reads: CASWLRRGGYNEQFF. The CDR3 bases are TGTGCCAGCTGGCTCCGACGGGGAGGATACAATGAGCAGTTCTTC.

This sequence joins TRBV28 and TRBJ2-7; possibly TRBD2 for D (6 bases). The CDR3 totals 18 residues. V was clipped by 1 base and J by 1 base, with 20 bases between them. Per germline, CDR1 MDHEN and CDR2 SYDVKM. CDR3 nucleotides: TGTGCCAGCAGTTTATTAAGGTGGGCAGTGAGCGGGTCCTACGAGCAGTACTTC. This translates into CASSLLRWAVSGSYEQYF. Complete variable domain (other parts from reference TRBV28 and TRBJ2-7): DVKVTQSSRYLVKRTGEKVFLECVQDMDHENMFWYRQDPGLGLRLIYFSYDVKMKEKGDIPEGYSVSREKKERFSLILESASTNQTSMYLCASSLLRWAVSGSYEQYFGPGTRLTVT.

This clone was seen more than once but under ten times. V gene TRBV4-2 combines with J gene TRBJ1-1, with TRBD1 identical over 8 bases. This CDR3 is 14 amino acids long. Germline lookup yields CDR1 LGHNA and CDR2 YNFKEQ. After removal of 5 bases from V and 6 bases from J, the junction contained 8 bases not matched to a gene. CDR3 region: CASSSTGGVPEAFF. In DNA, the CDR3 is TGTGCCAGCAGCTCAACAGGGGGAGTCCCTGAAGCTTTCTTT.

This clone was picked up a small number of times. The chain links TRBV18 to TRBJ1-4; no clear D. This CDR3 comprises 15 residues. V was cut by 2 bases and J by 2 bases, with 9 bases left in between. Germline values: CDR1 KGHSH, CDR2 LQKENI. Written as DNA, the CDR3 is TGTGCCAGCTCACCAAGGAGGGCGACTAATGAAAAACTGTTTTTT. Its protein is CASSPRRATNEKLFF.

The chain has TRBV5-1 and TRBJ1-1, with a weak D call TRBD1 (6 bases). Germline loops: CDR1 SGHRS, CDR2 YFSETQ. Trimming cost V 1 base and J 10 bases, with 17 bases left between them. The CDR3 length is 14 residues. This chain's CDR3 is CASSLRGFRGSAFF. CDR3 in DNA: TGCGCCAGCAGCTTGAGGGGGTTTCGAGGATCAGCTTTCTTT.

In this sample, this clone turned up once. The CDR3 protein is CASGLVLAGGWNEQFF. CDR3 DNA: TGTGCTAGTGGTTTGGTACTGGCGGGGGGCTGGAATGAGCAGTTCTTC. This chain connects TRBV12-5 to TRBJ2-1; 8 bases are shared with TRBD2. Germline V CDR1 and CDR2: LGHNT, FRNRAP. Losses at the gene ends were 0 bases for V and 7 bases for J; bases not matched to a gene: 8. The CDR3 extends over 16 amino acids.

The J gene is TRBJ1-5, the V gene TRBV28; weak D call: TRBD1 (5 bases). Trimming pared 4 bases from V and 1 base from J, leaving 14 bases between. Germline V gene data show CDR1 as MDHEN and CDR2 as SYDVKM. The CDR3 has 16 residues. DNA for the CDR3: TGTGCCAGCAGTTACCGGGACTGGGCGAGCAATCAGCCCCAGCATTTT. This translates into CASSYRDWASNQPQHF.